Listed here are 30 T cell receptor beta chains from one sample, sequenced in a study of CD8 T cells in ankylosing spondylitis. General study findings and limits: A TCR beta motif made of several highly homologous variants seemed typical of ankylosing spondylitis blood.

What these receptors recognize is not known. TCRdb passed the 5' RACE reads through MiXCR, listing each CDR3 protein once. The table lists some 840,000 distinct CDR3 sequences, 12% of them singletons. Sequencing was performed on blood, either unsorted or a sorted T cell fraction (not recorded which). All receptors derive from a male donor with ankylosing spondylitis.

J is TRBJ1-2 and V is TRBV20-1, with D unclear. The CDR3 covers 11 residues. The V gene's germline CDR1 is DFQATT and CDR2 SNEGSKA (reference sequence). In DNA, the CDR3 is TGCAGCCGCCGGAGGGCGGGGGGCTACACCTTC. It codes for CSRRRAGGYTF.

The chain has TRBV5-6 and TRBJ2-1; TRBD1 aligns across 9 bases. After removal of 0 bases from V and 2 bases from J, the junction contained 6 bases not matched to a gene. Germline V gene data show CDR1 as SGHDT and CDR2 as YYEEEE. CDR3 length: 17 amino acids. CDR3 loop: CASSLALGQGAYNEQFF. The CDR3 bases are TGTGCCAGCAGCTTGGCCCTGGGACAGGGCGCCTACAATGAGCAGTTCTTC.

This chain connects TRBV24-1 to TRBJ1-1; D perhaps matches TRBD1 (5 bases). The germline V gene encodes CDR1 KGHDR and CDR2 SFDVKD. With 5 bases removed from V and 0 bases from J, the gap between germline ends came to 12 bases. The CDR3 has 15 amino acids. The CDR3 spells CATSGGEGLNTEAFF. For the CDR3, the DNA is TGTGCCACCAGTGGAGGGGAGGGCTTGAACACTGAAGCTTTCTTT.

This chain links TRBV4-3 with TRBJ1-3; D perhaps matches TRBD1 (5 bases). This CDR3 is built from 15 residues. Germline CDR1 reads LGHNA; CDR2 reads YSLEER. V was pared by 4 bases and J by 1 base, with 11 bases between. CDR3 sequence: CASSLKTDSGNTIYF. The CDR3 nucleotides are TGCGCCAGCAGCCTCAAGACAGATTCTGGAAACACCATATATTTT.

This clonotype came up a few times. The chain links TRBV24-1 to TRBJ2-3, with D possibly being TRBD2 (6 bases). Trimming shortened V by 2 bases and J by 4 bases, and 6 bases separated the two germline ends. The CDR3 totals 13 residues. CDR1 is KGHDR, CDR2 SFDVKD, per germline. The CDR3 nucleotides read TGTGCCACCAGTGATTCGGGGGCAGATACGCAGTATTTT. Translated, it gives CATSDSGADTQYF.

This clonotype was picked up many times. This chain links TRBV7-2 with TRBJ1-5; D remains unclear. V lost 5 bases and J lost 3, with 14 bases in between. The CDR3 contains 15 residues. The germline CDR1 and CDR2 sequences are SGHTA and FQGNSA. The CDR3 DNA is TGTGCCAGCAGCCAGGAACGGATTCCCAATCAGCCCCAGCATTTT. This codes for CASSQERIPNQPQHF.

This clonotype was observed at least ten times. The chain joins TRBV20-1 to TRBJ1-2; D might be TRBD1 (6 bases). Between the trimmed V and J ends, which lost 3 bases and 4 bases, there was a span of 21 bases. Germline V gives CDR1 DFQATT, CDR2 SNEGSKA (reference sequence). There are 16 residues in the CDR3. The CDR3 DNA reads TGCAGTGCTAGTCCCCGGGGACACACGTCTCGCTATGGCTACACCTTC. Translated, it gives CSASPRGHTSRYGYTF.

The V and J genes are TRBV20-1 and TRBJ1-4; D is undetermined. The V gene's germline CDR1 is DFQATT and CDR2 SNEGSKA (reference sequence). The CDR3 has 14 residues. Trimming pared 2 bases from V and 1 base from J, leaving 8 bases between. The CDR3 reads CSARISGTNEKLFF. CDR3 sequence (DNA): TGCAGTGCTAGAATCTCGGGAACTAATGAAAAACTGTTTTTT.

This rearrangement joins TRBV5-1 to TRBJ2-6; the D gene is possibly TRBD1 (5 bases). CDR3 length equals 14 residues. Per germline, CDR1 SGHRS and CDR2 YFSETQ. Trimming left V 10 bases short and J 0 bases short, with 11 bases between. The CDR3 region is CASGAHSGANVLTF. CDR3 nucleotide sequence: TGCGCCTCTGGGGCTCACTCTGGGGCCAACGTCCTGACTTTC. Full variable domain (remainder filled in from reference TRBV5-1 and TRBJ2-6): KAGVTQTPRYLIKTRGQQVTLSCSPISGHRSVSWYQQTPGQGLQFLFEYFSETQRNKGNFPGRFSGRQFSNSRSEMNVSTLELGDSALYLCASGAHSGANVLTFGAGSRLTVL.

This clonotype was detected many times. V usage is TRBV7-9 and J usage is TRBJ1-5; 9 bases align to TRBD1. There are 13 residues in the CDR3. Germline V gene lookup returns CDR1 SEHNR and CDR2 FQNEAQ (reference sequence). Germline trimming cut 5 bases from V and 6 bases from J; bases unmatched to any gene: 2. The CDR3 reads CASSRQGGQPQHF. Here the CDR3 DNA reads TGTGCCAGCAGCCGACAGGGGGGTCAGCCCCAGCATTTT.

The chain employs TRBV4-3 and TRBJ1-3; D is unclear. The germline CDR1 and CDR2 sequences are LGHNA and YSLEER. Trimming left V 0 bases short and J 4 bases short, with 7 bases between. The CDR3 is 14 residues long. As DNA, the CDR3 is TGCGCCAGCAGCCAAGATCCTCGAGGAAACACCATATATTTT. Its translation: CASSQDPRGNTIYF.

This clonotype was found a few times. This chain joins TRBV6-2 or TRBV6-3 and TRBJ2-1; a weak D match, TRBD1 (5 bases). The CDR3 length is 16 residues. Trimming stripped 7 bases from V and 0 bases from J, with 16 bases between. CDR1 MNHEY and CDR2 SVGEGT come from the germline V gene. The CDR3 here is CASNRPQGISYNEQFF. Here the CDR3 DNA reads TGTGCCAGCAACAGACCGCAGGGTATCTCCTACAATGAGCAGTTCTTC.

This clonotype was seen repeatedly, ten times or more. The V and J genes are TRBV5-6 and TRBJ2-4; D gene ambiguous. Germline assignment: CDR1 SGHDT and CDR2 YYEEEE. The V gene lost 1 base and the J gene lost 4 bases, with 6 bases spanning the gap. The CDR3 sequence is 13 residues long. CDR3 DNA: TGTGCCAGCAGCTTGCCTTCAAAAAACATTCAGTACTTC. Its translation is CASSLPSKNIQYF.

V gene TRBV24-1 combines with J gene TRBJ2-1; 9 bases map to TRBD1. The germline V gene has CDR1 KGHDR and CDR2 SFDVKD. The ends lost 4 bases at V and 6 bases at J; junction bases unmatched: 9. CDR3 length: 16 residues. In DNA, the CDR3 is TGTGCCACCAGTGAAACCGGGACAGGGAGGTTCAATGAGCAGTTCTTC. It specifies CATSETGTGRFNEQFF.

This clonotype occurred a few times. The chain is built from TRBV18 and TRBJ1-2; 7 positions agree with TRBD1. V was clipped by 6 bases and J by 5 bases; unmatched bases: 12. CDR1 KGHSH and CDR2 LQKENI come from the germline V gene. The CDR3 spans 15 residues. The CDR3 loop is CASSPSGDREYGYTF. Here the CDR3 DNA reads TGTGCCAGCTCCCCGAGCGGTGACAGGGAATATGGCTACACCTTC.

The V gene is TRBV10-3, the J gene TRBJ2-5; either TRBD1 or TRBD2 may fit D (6 bases each). Trimming stripped 0 bases from V and 3 bases from J, with 11 bases between. The CDR3 totals 15 residues. Germline CDR1 and CDR2: ENHRY and SYGVKD. Here the CDR3 reads CAISESGGPEETQYF. CDR3 bases: TGTGCCATCAGTGAGTCAGGGGGGCCGGAAGAGACCCAGTACTTC.

The table lists this clonotype with a few counts. This chain uses TRBV7-2 with TRBJ1-4; D uncertain. Germline V gives CDR1 SGHTA, CDR2 FQGNSA. CDR3 length: 13 amino acids. Trimming pared 2 bases from V and 7 bases from J, leaving 8 bases between. CDR3 sequence: CASSLFGGEKLFF. The CDR3 DNA sequence: TGTGCCAGCAGCTTATTTGGAGGTGAAAAACTGTTTTTT. Variable domain in full (rest from reference TRBV7-2 and TRBJ1-4): GAGVSQSPSNKVTEKGKDVELRCDPISGHTALYWYRQSLGQGLEFLIYFQGNSAPDKSGLPSDRFSAERTGGSVSTLTIQRTQQEDSAVYLCASSLFGGEKLFFGSGTQLSVL.

This clonotype was observed a few times. The V gene is TRBV7-2, the J gene TRBJ2-7; D possibly corresponds to TRBD2 (5 bases). The length of the CDR3 is 13 residues. Germline V lookup: CDR1 SGHTA, CDR2 FQGNSA. V lost 4 bases to trimming and J lost 0 bases, with 7 bases between them. In DNA, the CDR3 is TGTGCCAGCAGCTCGGGATTCTCCTACGAGCAGTACTTC. Residues: CASSSGFSYEQYF.

The chain is built from TRBV5-1 and TRBJ2-5, with D perhaps TRBD1 or TRBD2 (6 bases each). With 4 bases removed from V and 4 bases from J, the gap between germline ends came to 17 bases. Looked up from germline, CDR1 is SGHRS and CDR2 is YFSETQ. The CDR3 totals 15 residues. CDR3 in amino acids: CASSQLAEGGETQYF. CDR3 nucleotides: TGCGCCAGCAGCCAATTAGCGGAGGGGGGAGAGACCCAGTACTTC.

J is TRBJ2-7 and V is TRBV12-3 or TRBV12-4; no definite D call. The CDR3 sequence is 11 residues long. Trimming left V 2 bases short and J 9 bases short, with 8 bases between. The CDR3 reads CASSLSFGQYF. In DNA form, the CDR3 reads TGTGCCAGCAGTTTATCTTTTGGGCAGTACTTC.

This clonotype occurred a few times. The chain employs TRBV12-3 or TRBV12-4 and TRBJ2-3; D may be TRBD1 (6 bases). Trimming took off 6 bases at V and 14 bases at J, with 33 bases between the two ends. This CDR3 has 17 amino acids. CDR3 residues: CASSSTPRTAVRDIGYF. In DNA, the CDR3 is TGTGCCAGCAGCTCCACTCCAAGGACAGCCGTTCGGGATATTGGGTATTTT.

This clonotype has just a few counts. The rearrangement joins TRBV5-1 to TRBJ2-1; 8 bases are a match to TRBD2. This CDR3 comprises 15 residues. The germline gives CDR1 SGHRS, CDR2 YFSETQ. V was pared by 5 bases and J by 5 bases, with 9 bases of the junction left unmatched. In DNA form, the CDR3 reads TGCGCCAGCAGTACCTGGGTAGCGGGGCACAATGAGCAGTTCTTC. This codes for CASSTWVAGHNEQFF.

The chain uses TRBV20-1 and TRBJ2-3; 8 nucleotides agree with TRBD2. The germline gives CDR1 DFQATT, CDR2 SNEGSKA (reference sequence). V was pared by 3 bases and J by 6 bases, with 5 bases of the junction left unmatched. The CDR3 contains 13 residues. Here the CDR3 reads CSASQRGPDTQYF. CDR3 nucleotides: TGCAGTGCTAGCCAGCGGGGGCCGGATACGCAGTATTTT.

There are many counts of this clonotype. The genes are TRBV4-3 and TRBJ2-3; D is perhaps TRBD1 or TRBD2 (5 bases each). The CDR3 contains 16 residues. Trimming removed 1 base at V and 7 bases at J, with 18 bases between. Germline V gene sequence: CDR1 LGHNA, CDR2 YSLEER. The chain's CDR3 is CASSQARGPGQNTQYF. The CDR3 DNA reads as TGCGCCAGCAGCCAAGCTCGGGGACCAGGGCAAAATACGCAGTATTTT.

This chain connects TRBV28 to TRBJ2-7; D gene ambiguous. CDR1 is MDHEN, CDR2 SYDVKM, per germline. The CDR3 sequence is 14 residues long. V was clipped by 3 bases and J by 3 bases, with 12 bases between them. The CDR3 here is CASSFPGRVYEQYF. The DNA for the CDR3 is TGTGCCAGCAGTTTCCCGGGCAGAGTCTACGAGCAGTACTTC.

This clonotype has a handful of counts. The chain couples TRBV7-2 to TRBJ1-1, with 7 bases matching TRBD1. The CDR3 runs 14 residues. Losses at the gene ends were 6 bases for V and 4 bases for J; bases not matched to a gene: 8. Looked up from germline, CDR1 is SGHTA and CDR2 is FQGNSA. In DNA form, the CDR3 reads TGTGCCAGCAGTACGAGGGGGCTAGGCACTGAAGCTTTCTTT. It specifies CASSTRGLGTEAFF.

This clonotype came up many times. The V and J genes are TRBV29-1 and TRBJ2-7; D is uncertain. CDR3 length: 11 amino acids. V lost 4 bases, J lost 4 bases, and 8 bases lay in between. The germline gives CDR1 SQVTM, CDR2 ANQGSEA. The DNA of the CDR3 is TGCAGCGTTGCTGATGGGTACGAGCAGTACTTC. Protein: CSVADGYEQYF.

The chain links TRBV7-9 to TRBJ1-4; D is undetermined. This CDR3 contains 16 residues. With 4 bases removed from V and 0 bases from J, the gap between germline ends came to 12 bases. The V gene's germline CDR1 is SEHNR and CDR2 FQNEAQ (reference sequence). Here the CDR3 DNA reads TGTGCCAGCAGCTCAAGGGAGGGAGCAACTAATGAAAAACTGTTTTTT. Protein sequence: CASSSREGATNEKLFF.

This clonotype showed up many times. The rearrangement joins TRBV4-1 to TRBJ2-2; D may be TRBD1 (5 bases). Trimming shortened V by 7 bases and J by 5 bases, and 5 bases separated the two germline ends. Germline CDR1 and CDR2: MGHRA and YSYEKL. The CDR3 extends over 11 amino acids. Here the CDR3 reads CASTGTGELFF. The CDR3, as DNA: TGCGCCAGCACAGGGACCGGGGAGCTGTTTTTT.

This clonotype has at least ten counts. The V call is TRBV4-2, the J call TRBJ2-7; perhaps D is TRBD1 or TRBD2 (6 bases each). The germline V gene has CDR1 LGHNA and CDR2 YNFKEQ. V was shortened by 4 bases and J by 6 bases, with 16 bases between the two germline ends. The CDR3 loop spans 14 amino acids. This CDR3 reads CASSRGAGSFEQYF. The CDR3 nucleotides are TGTGCCAGCAGCCGGGGGGCGGGTTCGTTCGAGCAGTACTTC.